The TCR beta chain described here comes from a study of blood T cell repertoires in COVID-19 (dated by TCRdb to about 2020). Regarding the research as a whole: Collaborator samples came from the United States, Italy and Spain and covered acute and convalescent phases of COVID-19. Where HLA class I and class II types were available, the types were taken from metadata supplied by the sample provider, not from assay-based typing. A de-identified subject ID, COVID-19 status, age in years and sex were almost always included in the sample metadata. Deeply sampled blood TCRbeta repertoires from subjects exposed to, actively infected with, or recovered from COVID-19 were included in the dataset. The repertoires were released in a freely available public database intended as a resource for research on the immune response to SARS-CoV-2. Samples were obtained from the ongoing ImmuneRACE study (first 160 participants) and from over 1,000 subjects provided by 6 global collaborators. The material from the prospective study consisted of cDNA or gDNA derived from T cells, B-cell-depleted T cells, or PBMCs. On the study overall, not on this receptor specifically: How much clinical and demographic metadata was included differed by source and by participant, and the metadata was provided uncurated.

TCRbeta CDR3 regions were amplified from genomic DNA by means of the immunoSEQ Assay, a bias-controlled multiplex PCR. Turning to the authors' computational methods: Within the assay, amplification of reference gene primers was used to estimate how many nucleated cells each sample contained. To quantify the absolute abundance of each unique TCRbeta CDR3 rearrangement, sequence reads were collapsed and filtered. Productive Simpson clonality was computed per sample as the square root of Simpson's diversity index over productive rearrangements. TCRdb took this table from immuneACCESS and kept in-frame rearrangements with V and J called. Such tables lack part of the clones; where checked against another copy, unresolved V genes explain under half of the gap, and the rest is unexplained. That table furnishes V, J and clone size, whereas the DNA furnished D and trimming. Counted in this sample were 70,000 or so clones; around 90% of them appeared once. The leading ten clones occupy 1.4% of the sample.

In the germline V gene, CDR1 corresponds to MNHEY and CDR2 to SVGAGI. CDR3 length: 15 amino acids, cysteine to phenylalanine. Only the CDR3 DNA is retained, 45 bases long and in frame from the first base. The V and J ends are trimmed by 11 bases and 6 bases, leaving 24 bases between them. Whole blood was collected in K2EDTA tubes by collaborating institutions according to the institutions' own protocols. For TCRbeta analysis, collaborator samples were shipped as frozen whole blood, as isolated PBMCs, or as DNA extracted from either sample type. This clone turned up a few times. No antigen is known for it. Base qualities are not recorded, but no much larger clone differs from it by a single base.

The sample consisted of peripheral blood. The sequence is built from TRBV6-5 and TRBJ2-3; TRBD1 is perhaps the D gene, given 6 matching bases. This sequence was found in a human donor in a cohort sampled during active COVID-19. The DNA is as follows: TGTGCCTACTGTCGACAGGTACCAAGGGGTGATACGCAGTATTTT. Its amino acids are CAYCRQVPRGDTQYF.